This TCR beta chain emerged from a study of blood T cell repertoires in COVID-19. Germline loops: CDR1 SGHRS, CDR2 YFSETQ. The CDR3 extends over 15 amino acids. Trimming removed 0 bases from V and 4 bases from J; junction bases left unmatched: 2. In regard to this clone: Additional DNA sequences in this sample encode the identical CDR3.

Libraries were prepared by immunoSEQ multiplex PCR; TCRdb keeps only in-frame clonotypes and omits some of them. The table lists approximately 200,000 clones, around 85% of them singletons. Source material: peripheral blood. The clonotype was recovered from a human donor in a cohort sampled during active COVID-19. The rearrangement links TRBV5-1 to TRBJ2-1; 9 positions agree with TRBD2. The CDR3 DNA follows: TGCGCCAGCAGCTTGGGACTAGCGGATTACAATGAGCAGTTCTTC. Residues: CASSLGLADYNEQFF. The complete variable domain, with remaining parts taken from reference TRBV5-1 and TRBJ2-1, reads KAGVTQTPRYLIKTRGQQVTLSCSPISGHRSVSWYQQTPGQGLQFLFEYFSETQRNKGNFPGRFSGRQFSNSRSEMNVSTLELGDSALYLCASSLGLADYNEQFFGPGTRLTVL.